The clone carrying this TCR beta chain was found a few times. In the original workflow: Reference gene primer amplification gave estimated nucleated cell counts. Data came from immunoSEQ multiplex PCR; TCRdb stores just in-frame clones and leaves some out. V, J and clone size are those of that table, while D and trimming were read from the DNA. The sample shows 150,000 to 200,000 clones, 86% of them seen only once. This record comes from a study of blood T cell repertoires in COVID-19. Overall study: Researchers got acute and convalescent COVID-19 samples from the United States, Italy and Spain. PBMCs, B-cell-depleted T cells, or T cells provided the cDNA or gDNA that made up the material.

This receptor was obtained from a woman aged 70-85 years with acute or convalescent COVID-19. The specimen was peripheral blood.

CDR3: CSCLPQRARGTEAFF. The DNA of the CDR3 is TGCAGTTGTCTTCCTCAAAGGGCCCGGGGGACTGAAGCTTTCTTT. J is TRBJ1-1 and V is TRBV29-1; a weak D match, TRBD1 (5 bases). Germline CDR1 and CDR2: SQVTM and ANQGSEA. The CDR3 totals 15 residues.